This TCR beta chain was captured by sequencing in a study of blood T cell repertoires in COVID-19. Only in-frame clones appear in the TCRdb table, and some are missing; sequencing was by immunoSEQ multiplex PCR. In the table there are about 260,000 clones, about 88% of which are singletons. CDR1 is GTSNPN, CDR2 SVGIG, per germline (reference sequence). Trimming took off 4 bases at V and 10 bases at J, with 10 bases between the two ends. The CDR3 spans 10 residues. The source is a man between 60 and 75 years old who had recovered from COVID-19. Sequencing input: peripheral blood. The V call is TRBV30, the J call TRBJ1-1, with D uncertain. The CDR3 is CAWIKLGAFF. CDR3 nucleotides: TGTGCCTGGATCAAGCTCGGAGCTTTCTTT. The full variable domain, completed using reference TRBV30 and TRBJ1-1, is SQTIHQWPATLVQPVGSPLSLECTVEGTSNPNLYWYRQAAGRGLQLLFYSVGIGQISSEVPQNLSASRPQDRQFILSSKKLLLSDSGFYLCAWIKLGAFFGQGTRLTVV.